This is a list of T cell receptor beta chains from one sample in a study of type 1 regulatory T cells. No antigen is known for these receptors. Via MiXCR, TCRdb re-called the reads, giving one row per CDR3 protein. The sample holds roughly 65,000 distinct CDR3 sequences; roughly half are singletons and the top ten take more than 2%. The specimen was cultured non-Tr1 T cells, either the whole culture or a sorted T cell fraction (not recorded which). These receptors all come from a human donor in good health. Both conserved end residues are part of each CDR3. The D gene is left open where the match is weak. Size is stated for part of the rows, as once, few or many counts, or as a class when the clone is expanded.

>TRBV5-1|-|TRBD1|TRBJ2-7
TGCGCCAGCAGCTTAGACAGGGGGCAATACGAGCAGTACTTC
CASSLDRGQYEQYF
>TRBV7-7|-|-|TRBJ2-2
TGTGCCAGCAGCGCCGCTGGGGGAACCGACACCGGGGAGCTGTTTTTT
CASSAAGGTDTGELFF
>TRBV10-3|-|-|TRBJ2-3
TGTGCCATTAAAGGAGCCTTTAGCACAGATACGCAGTATTTT
CAIKGAFSTDTQYF
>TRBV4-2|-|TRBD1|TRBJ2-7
TGTGCCAGCAGCCAATTAGGGGGACAGGGGCCCTACGAGCAGTACTTC
CASSQLGGQGPYEQYF
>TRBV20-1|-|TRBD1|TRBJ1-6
TGCAGTGCTAGACGGACAGGCCTTGACGCTTCACCCCTCCACTTT
CSARRTGLDASPLHF
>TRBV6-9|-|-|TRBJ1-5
TGTGCCAGCAAGGGACCGACCTGCAATCAGCCCCAGCATTTT
CASKGPTCNQPQHF
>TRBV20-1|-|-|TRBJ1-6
TGCAGTGCTAGAGGGGGCCTCAATTCACCCCTCCACTTT
CSARGGLNSPLHF
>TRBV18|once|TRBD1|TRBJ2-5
TGTGCCAGCTCATCCCTCCCGGGACAGGGGTCCCAAGAGACCCAGTACTTC
CASSSLPGQGSQETQYF
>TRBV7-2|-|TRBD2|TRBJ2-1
TGTGCCAGCACCTCAGCGGGGGGTGGGTACAATGAGCAGTTCTTC
CASTSAGGGYNEQFF
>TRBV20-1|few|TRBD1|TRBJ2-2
TGCAGTGCTAGACAGGGGGTTGGCCGGGAGCTGTTTTTT
CSARQGVGRELFF
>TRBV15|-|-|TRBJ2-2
TGTGCCACCAGCAGAGATTCGCAGAAGAACACCGGGGAGCTGTTTTTT
CATSRDSQKNTGELFF
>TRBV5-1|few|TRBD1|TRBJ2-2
TGCGCCAGCAGCTTGGGGGACAGGGTGAATACCGGGGAGCTGTTTTTT
CASSLGDRVNTGELFF
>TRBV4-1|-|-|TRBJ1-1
TGCGCCAGCAGCCAAGACATCCCACAGTCGACAGGAATAACTGAAGCTTTCTTT
CASSQDIPQSTGITEAFF
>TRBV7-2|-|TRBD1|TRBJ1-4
TGTGCCAGCAGCTCCATAGGGGACAGGGCCGAAAAACTGTTTTTT
CASSSIGDRAEKLFF
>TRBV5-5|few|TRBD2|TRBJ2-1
TGTGCCAGCAGCTTGGCCGGGACTAGCGGGGGGCCCAGCACCTACAATGAGCAGTTCTTC
CASSLAGTSGGPSTYNEQFF
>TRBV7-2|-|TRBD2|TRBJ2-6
TGTGCCAGCAGCTTAGGTTTCTCGGGGGGGGCTGGGGCCAACGTCCTGACTTTC
CASSLGFSGGAGANVLTF
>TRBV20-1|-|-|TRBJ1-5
TGCAGTGCTAGAGCCGGGATGGGTCAGCCCCAGCATTTT
CSARAGMGQPQHF
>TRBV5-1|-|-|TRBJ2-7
TGCGCCAGCGCTCCGGGACCTGTCCAATCCCCGTGGTCCTACGAGCAGTACTTC
CASAPGPVQSPWSYEQYF
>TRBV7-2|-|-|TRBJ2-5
TGTGCCAGCAGCTTAAATTGGCTGGGCCGGGAGACCCAGTACTTC
CASSLNWLGRETQYF
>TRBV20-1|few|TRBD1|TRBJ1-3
TGCAGTGCCTCGACAGGGGTCGGAAACACCATATATTTT
CSASTGVGNTIYF
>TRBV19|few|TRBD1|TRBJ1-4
TGTGCCAGCTCCTGGGACAGCGGTCAAGGAAAACTGTTTTTT
CASSWDSGQGKLFF
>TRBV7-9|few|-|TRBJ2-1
TGTGCCAGCAGCTCCTTTGGGACATACAATGAGCAGTTCTTC
CASSSFGTYNEQFF
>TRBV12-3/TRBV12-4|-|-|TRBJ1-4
TGTGCCAGCAGTTTCCCCAGACAGTCTCGAAAACTGTTTTTT
CASSFPRQSRKLFF
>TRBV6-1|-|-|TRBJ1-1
TGTGCCAGCGGGGTGGGATTACGAGTTTTGAACACTGAAGCTTTCTTT
CASGVGLRVLNTEAFF
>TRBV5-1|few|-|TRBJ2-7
TGCGCCAGCAGCCAAACCGGGATCCAGTTTTCGTTGGCCTCCTTC
CASSQTGIQFSLASF
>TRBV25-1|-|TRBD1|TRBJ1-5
TGTGCCAGCAACGACAGGGTCCGCCCTTATAGCAATCAGCCCCAGCATTTT
CASNDRVRPYSNQPQHF
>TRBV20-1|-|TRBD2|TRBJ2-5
TGCAGTGCCCTAGGACTAGCGGGGCCACGAGGGGACCAGTACTTC
CSALGLAGPRGDQYF
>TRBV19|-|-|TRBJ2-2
TGTGCCAGTAGTCTCAACAGGGGAACCGGGGGGCTGTTTTTT
CASSLNRGTGGLFF
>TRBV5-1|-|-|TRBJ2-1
TGCGCCAGCAGCTTGGGGGGGGACAATGAGCAGTTCTTC
CASSLGGDNEQFF
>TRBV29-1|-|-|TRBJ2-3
TGCAGCGTTTTCGAGGGTCGAGGGGATACGCAGTATTTT
CSVFEGRGDTQYF
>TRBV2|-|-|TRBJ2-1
TGTGCCAGCAGTGACAGTTCCTTCGGCAATGGGCAGTTCTTC
CASSDSSFGNGQFF
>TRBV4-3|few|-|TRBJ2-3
TGCGCCAGCAGCCAAGGAGGAGCGGGTAGAGATACGCAGTATTTT
CASSQGGAGRDTQYF
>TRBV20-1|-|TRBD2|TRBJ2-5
TGCAGTGCACCCACGGTAGCGGGGGGGTTTTCGACCCAGTACTTC
CSAPTVAGGFSTQYF
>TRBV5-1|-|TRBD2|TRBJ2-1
TGCGCCAGCAGTTGGACTAGCGACAAGTCCGGGAATGAGCAGTTCTTC
CASSWTSDKSGNEQFF
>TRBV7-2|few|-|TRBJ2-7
TGTGCCAGCAGCTCCTTCGGGCCTTCCTCCTACGAGCAGTACTTC
CASSSFGPSSYEQYF
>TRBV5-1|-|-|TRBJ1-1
TGCGCCAGCAGCTTGTTGGGGAGCTGGGGCACTGAAGCTTTCTTT
CASSLLGSWGTEAFF
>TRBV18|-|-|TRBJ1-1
TGTGCCAGCTCACCACAGGACGGGAGGGGGACTGAAGCTTTCTTT
CASSPQDGRGTEAFF